This T cell receptor beta chain was sequenced during a study of T cell responses to AZD1222 COVID-19 vaccine. Study findings and constraints: Possibly, clonal diversity was underestimated; donors were largely white British and included more females. Spike-specific TCRs gained breadth and depth after people received two AZD1222 doses.

A note on this clone: Its target is not known.

V was shortened by 5 bases and J by 6 bases, with 14 bases between the two germline ends. The germline gives CDR1 SGHNT, CDR2 YENEEA. This CDR3 is 13 amino acids long. Data came from immunoSEQ multiplex PCR; TCRdb stores just in-frame clones and leaves some out. The profile covers about 100,000 clones, with about 89% appearing a single time and under 7% taken by the ten largest. The rearrangement links TRBV11-3 to TRBJ2-7; a weak D match, TRBD2 (5 bases). The sequence derives from an adult in good health. The sequenced sample was peripheral blood, obtained on day 0 of AZD1222 vaccination. As DNA, the CDR3 is TGTGCCAGCAGCCATCAGTCCGGGGTCGAGCAGTACTTC. It specifies CASSHQSGVEQYF.